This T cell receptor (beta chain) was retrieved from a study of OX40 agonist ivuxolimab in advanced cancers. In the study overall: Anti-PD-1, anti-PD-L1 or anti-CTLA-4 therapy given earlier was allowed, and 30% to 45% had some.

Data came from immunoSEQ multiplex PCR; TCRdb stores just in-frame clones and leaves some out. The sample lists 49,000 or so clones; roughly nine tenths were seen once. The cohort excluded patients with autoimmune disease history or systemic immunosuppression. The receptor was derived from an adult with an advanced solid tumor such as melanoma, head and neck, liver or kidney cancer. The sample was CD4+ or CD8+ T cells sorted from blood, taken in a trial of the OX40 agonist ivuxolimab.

The CDR3 DNA reads as TGTGCCAGCAGCCACGAAGTGGCCAACACTGAAGCTTTCTTT. Protein sequence: CASSHEVANTEAFF. The V and J genes are TRBV4-2 and TRBJ1-1; D is unresolved. Looked up from germline, CDR1 is LGHNA and CDR2 is YNFKEQ. Deletions cut 3 bases from V and 2 bases from J, with 10 bases between. This CDR3 comprises 14 residues.